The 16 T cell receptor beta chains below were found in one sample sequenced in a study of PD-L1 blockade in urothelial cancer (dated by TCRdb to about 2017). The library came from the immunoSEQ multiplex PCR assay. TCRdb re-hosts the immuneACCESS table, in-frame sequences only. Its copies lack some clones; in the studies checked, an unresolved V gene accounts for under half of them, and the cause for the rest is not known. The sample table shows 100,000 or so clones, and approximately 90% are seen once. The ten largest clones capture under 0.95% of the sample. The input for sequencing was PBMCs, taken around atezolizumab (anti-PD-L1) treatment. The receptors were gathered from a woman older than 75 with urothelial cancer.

The CDR3: CAISPGVGTEAFF. The CDR3 DNA reads as TGTGCCATCAGTCCAGGGGTCGGCACTGAAGCTTTCTTT. V and J are TRBV10-3 and TRBJ1-1; possible D gene TRBD1, 6 bases. In germline, CDR1 is ENHRY, CDR2 SYGVKD. Trimming removed 5 bases at V and 4 bases at J, with 11 bases between. This CDR3 has 13 amino acids.

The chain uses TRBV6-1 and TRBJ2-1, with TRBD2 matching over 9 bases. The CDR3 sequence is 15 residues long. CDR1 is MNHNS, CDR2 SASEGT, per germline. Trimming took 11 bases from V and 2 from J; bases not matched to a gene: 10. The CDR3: CAARIAGAPYNEQFF. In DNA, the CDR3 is TGTGCCGCAAGGATAGCGGGAGCCCCCTACAATGAGCAGTTCTTC.

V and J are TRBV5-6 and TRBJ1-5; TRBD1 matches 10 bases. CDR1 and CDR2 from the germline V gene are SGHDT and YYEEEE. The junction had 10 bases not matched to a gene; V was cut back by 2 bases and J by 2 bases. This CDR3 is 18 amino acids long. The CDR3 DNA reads TGTGCCAGCAGCTTTACCGGGACAGGGGTCCAAGGCAATCAGCCCCAGCATTTT. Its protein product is CASSFTGTGVQGNQPQHF.

The CDR3 loop reads CASSYPGQGLNEQFF. CDR3 DNA: TGCGCCAGCAGCTACCCGGGACAGGGCCTGAATGAGCAGTTCTTC. The chain carries TRBV5-1 and TRBJ2-1; TRBD1 matches 9 bases. Germline trimming cut 3 bases from V and 7 bases from J; bases unmatched to any gene: 8. This CDR3 has 15 residues. The V gene's germline CDR1 is SGHRS and CDR2 YFSETQ.

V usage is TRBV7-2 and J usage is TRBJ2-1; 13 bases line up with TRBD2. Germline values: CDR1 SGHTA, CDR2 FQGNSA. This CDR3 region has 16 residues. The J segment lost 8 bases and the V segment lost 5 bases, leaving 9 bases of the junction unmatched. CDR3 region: CASSSGLAGVMHEQFF. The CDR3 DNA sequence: TGTGCCAGCAGCAGTGGACTAGCGGGAGTAATGCATGAGCAGTTCTTC.

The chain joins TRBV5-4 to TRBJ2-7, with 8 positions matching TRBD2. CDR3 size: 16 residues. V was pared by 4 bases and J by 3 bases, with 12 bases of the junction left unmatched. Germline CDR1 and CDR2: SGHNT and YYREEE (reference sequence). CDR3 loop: CASSPGGSGSFYEQYF. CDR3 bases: TGTGCCAGCAGCCCGGGGGGGAGCGGGAGTTTCTACGAGCAGTACTTC.

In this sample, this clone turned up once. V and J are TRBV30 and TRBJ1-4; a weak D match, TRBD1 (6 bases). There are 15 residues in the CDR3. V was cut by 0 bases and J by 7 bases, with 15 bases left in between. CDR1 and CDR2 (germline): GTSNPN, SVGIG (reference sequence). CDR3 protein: CAWSVSDRVGEKLFF. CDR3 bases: TGTGCCTGGAGTGTCTCGGACAGAGTGGGTGAAAAACTGTTTTTT.

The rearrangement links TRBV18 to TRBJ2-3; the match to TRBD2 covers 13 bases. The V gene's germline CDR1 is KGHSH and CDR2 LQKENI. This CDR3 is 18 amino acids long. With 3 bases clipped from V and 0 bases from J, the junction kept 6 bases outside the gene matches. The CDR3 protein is CASSPAGLAGSSTDTQYF. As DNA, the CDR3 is TGTGCCAGCTCACCTGCGGGACTAGCGGGATCTAGCACAGATACGCAGTATTTT.

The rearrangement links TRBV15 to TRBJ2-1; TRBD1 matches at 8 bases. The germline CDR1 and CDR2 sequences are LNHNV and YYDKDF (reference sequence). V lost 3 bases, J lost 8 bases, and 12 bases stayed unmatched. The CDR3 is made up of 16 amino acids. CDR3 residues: CATSRDRQGRGDEQFF. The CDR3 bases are TGTGCCACCAGCAGGGATAGACAGGGGAGAGGCGATGAGCAGTTCTTC.

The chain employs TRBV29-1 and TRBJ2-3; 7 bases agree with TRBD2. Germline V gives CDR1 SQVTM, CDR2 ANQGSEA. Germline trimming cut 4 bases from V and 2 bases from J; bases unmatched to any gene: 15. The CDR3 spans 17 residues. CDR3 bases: TGCAGCGTTGGACTTTTGGCTAGCGGAACATTCACAGATACGCAGTATTTT. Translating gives CSVGLLASGTFTDTQYF.

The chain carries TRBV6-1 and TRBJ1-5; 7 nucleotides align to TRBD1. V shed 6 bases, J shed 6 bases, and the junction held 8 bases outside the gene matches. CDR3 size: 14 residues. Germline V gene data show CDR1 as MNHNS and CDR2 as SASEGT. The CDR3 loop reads CASRGDRVGQPQHF. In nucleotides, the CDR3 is TGTGCCAGCAGGGGAGACAGGGTCGGTCAGCCCCAGCATTTT.

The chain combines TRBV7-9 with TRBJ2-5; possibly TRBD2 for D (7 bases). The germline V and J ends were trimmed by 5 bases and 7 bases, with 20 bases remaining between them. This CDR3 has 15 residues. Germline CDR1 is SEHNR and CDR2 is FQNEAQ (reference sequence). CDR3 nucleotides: TGTGCCAGCAGCACATACGACAGGCCGGGGGGGACCCAGTACTTC. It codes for CASSTYDRPGGTQYF. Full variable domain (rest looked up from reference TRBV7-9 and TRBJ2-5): DTGVSQNPRHKITKRGQNVTFRCDPISEHNRLYWYRQTLGQGPEFLTYFQNEAQLEKSRLLSDRFSAERPKGSFSTLEIQRTEQGDSAMYLCASSTYDRPGGTQYFGPGTRLLVL.

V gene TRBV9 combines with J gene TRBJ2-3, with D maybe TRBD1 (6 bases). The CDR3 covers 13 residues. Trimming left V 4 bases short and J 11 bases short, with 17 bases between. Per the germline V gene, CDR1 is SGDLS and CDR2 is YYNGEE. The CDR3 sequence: CASSFGQTDWQYF. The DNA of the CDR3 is TGTGCCAGCAGCTTTGGACAGACTGACTGGCAGTATTTT.

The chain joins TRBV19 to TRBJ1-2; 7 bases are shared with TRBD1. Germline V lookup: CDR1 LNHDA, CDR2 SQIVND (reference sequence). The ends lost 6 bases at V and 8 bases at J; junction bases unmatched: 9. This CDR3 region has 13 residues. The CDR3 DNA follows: TGTGCCAGTAGATTTGGGACAGCAGACGGCTACACCTTC. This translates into CASRFGTADGYTF. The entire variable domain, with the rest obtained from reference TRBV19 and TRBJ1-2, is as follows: DGGITQSPKYLFRKEGQNVTLSCEQNLNHDAMYWYRQDPGQGLRLIYYSQIVNDFQKGDIAEGYSVSREKKESFPLTVTSAQKNPTAFYLCASRFGTADGYTFGSGTRLTVV.

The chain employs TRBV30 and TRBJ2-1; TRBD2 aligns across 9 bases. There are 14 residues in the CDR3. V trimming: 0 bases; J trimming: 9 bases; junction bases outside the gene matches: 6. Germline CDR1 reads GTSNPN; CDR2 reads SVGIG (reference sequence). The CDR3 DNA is TGTGCCTGGAGTGTTCTAGCGGGACCTTTTGAGCAGTTCTTC. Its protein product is CAWSVLAGPFEQFF. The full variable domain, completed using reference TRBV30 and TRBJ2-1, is SQTIHQWPATLVQPVGSPLSLECTVEGTSNPNLYWYRQAAGRGLQLLFYSVGIGQISSEVPQNLSASRPQDRQFILSSKKLLLSDSGFYLCAWSVLAGPFEQFFGPGTRLTVL.

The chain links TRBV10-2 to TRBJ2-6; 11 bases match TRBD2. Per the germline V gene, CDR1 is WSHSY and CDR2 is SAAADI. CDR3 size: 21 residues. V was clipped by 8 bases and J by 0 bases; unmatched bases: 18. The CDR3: CASYVPGLAEADLSGANVLTF. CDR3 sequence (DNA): TGCGCCAGCTATGTACCGGGACTAGCGGAGGCGGACCTCTCTGGGGCCAACGTCCTGACTTTC.